This T cell receptor beta chain was captured in a study of T cells in Graves' hyperthyroidism and ophthalmopathy. Amplified regions were TCR beta CDR3 sequences from RNA transcripts. Using the HTBI primer set, a first-round RT-PCR was run on the TCR CDR3. In TCRdb, the multiplex PCR reads were re-called with MiXCR into one record per CDR3 protein. The sample includes around 760,000 distinct CDR3 sequences, roughly 32% of them seen just once. The germline CDR1 and CDR2 sequences are ENHRY and SYGVKD. V trimming: 0 bases; J trimming: 7 bases; junction bases outside the gene matches: 5. This CDR3 contains 14 residues.

The sequencing sample was made of blood. This receptor was taken from a woman aged 35 to 49 with Graves' hyperthyroidism. The chain joins TRBV10-3 to TRBJ2-5, with 7 bases identical to TRBD2. Written as DNA, the CDR3 is TGTGCCATCAGTGAGTCTTCGGGGGAGGGGACCCAGTACTTC. It translates to CAISESSGEGTQYF.